This entry features one T cell receptor beta chain sequence. How the authors handled the data: Reference gene primer amplification in the assay estimated nucleated cell counts. TCRdb's table, derived via immunoSEQ multiplex PCR, lists solely in-frame clones and lacks some. Clone size and the V and J calls come from that table; the DNA yielded D and trimming. Of under 300,000 clones listed, 85% are singletons. This sample stems from a study of blood T cell repertoires in COVID-19. Across the whole study: The United States, Italy and Spain supplied acute and convalescent COVID-19 samples.

The CDR3 spans 14 residues. V lost 3 bases, J lost 5 bases, and 4 bases stayed unmatched. CDR1 and CDR2 (germline): SEHNR, FQNEAQ (reference sequence). Sequencing was done on a sample of peripheral blood. The receptor was derived from a human donor in a cohort sampled during active COVID-19. The chain recombines TRBV7-9 with TRBJ2-5; 9 nucleotides align to TRBD1. CDR3 in DNA: TGTGCCAGCAGCTTCCGGACAGGGGTGGAGACCCAGTACTTC. Amino acids: CASSFRTGVETQYF.